A single T cell receptor beta chain is shown here with its context. No antigen is known for it. The CDR3 loop spans 16 amino acids. The germline V and J ends were trimmed by 5 bases and 0 bases, with 15 bases remaining between them. Primers used in a second PCR of roughly 6 to 12 cycles were a sample-barcoded 5' primer and a J-beta primer mix. The study obtained at least 3 million CDR3-containing paired-end reads from every sample. MiXCR, run by TCRdb on the 5' RACE reads, gives a single entry per CDR3 protein. Of about 1,400,000 distinct CDR3 sequences listed, about 43% are singletons. This sample was taken from a study of blood T cells in healthy people across ages. Findings and limits, study-wide: Estimates of diversity drawn from one million T cells were considered underestimates. TCR beta diversity tracked closely with naive T cell percentage.

The rearrangement links TRBV12-3 or TRBV12-4 to TRBJ2-3; D may correspond to TRBD1 or TRBD2 (5 bases each). Material: blood. This clonotype originated in a woman under 30 in good health. The DNA of the CDR3 is TGTGCCAGCAGTCTCCACGGGGCCGCTAGCACAGATACGCAGTATTTT. Protein product: CASSLHGAASTDTQYF.